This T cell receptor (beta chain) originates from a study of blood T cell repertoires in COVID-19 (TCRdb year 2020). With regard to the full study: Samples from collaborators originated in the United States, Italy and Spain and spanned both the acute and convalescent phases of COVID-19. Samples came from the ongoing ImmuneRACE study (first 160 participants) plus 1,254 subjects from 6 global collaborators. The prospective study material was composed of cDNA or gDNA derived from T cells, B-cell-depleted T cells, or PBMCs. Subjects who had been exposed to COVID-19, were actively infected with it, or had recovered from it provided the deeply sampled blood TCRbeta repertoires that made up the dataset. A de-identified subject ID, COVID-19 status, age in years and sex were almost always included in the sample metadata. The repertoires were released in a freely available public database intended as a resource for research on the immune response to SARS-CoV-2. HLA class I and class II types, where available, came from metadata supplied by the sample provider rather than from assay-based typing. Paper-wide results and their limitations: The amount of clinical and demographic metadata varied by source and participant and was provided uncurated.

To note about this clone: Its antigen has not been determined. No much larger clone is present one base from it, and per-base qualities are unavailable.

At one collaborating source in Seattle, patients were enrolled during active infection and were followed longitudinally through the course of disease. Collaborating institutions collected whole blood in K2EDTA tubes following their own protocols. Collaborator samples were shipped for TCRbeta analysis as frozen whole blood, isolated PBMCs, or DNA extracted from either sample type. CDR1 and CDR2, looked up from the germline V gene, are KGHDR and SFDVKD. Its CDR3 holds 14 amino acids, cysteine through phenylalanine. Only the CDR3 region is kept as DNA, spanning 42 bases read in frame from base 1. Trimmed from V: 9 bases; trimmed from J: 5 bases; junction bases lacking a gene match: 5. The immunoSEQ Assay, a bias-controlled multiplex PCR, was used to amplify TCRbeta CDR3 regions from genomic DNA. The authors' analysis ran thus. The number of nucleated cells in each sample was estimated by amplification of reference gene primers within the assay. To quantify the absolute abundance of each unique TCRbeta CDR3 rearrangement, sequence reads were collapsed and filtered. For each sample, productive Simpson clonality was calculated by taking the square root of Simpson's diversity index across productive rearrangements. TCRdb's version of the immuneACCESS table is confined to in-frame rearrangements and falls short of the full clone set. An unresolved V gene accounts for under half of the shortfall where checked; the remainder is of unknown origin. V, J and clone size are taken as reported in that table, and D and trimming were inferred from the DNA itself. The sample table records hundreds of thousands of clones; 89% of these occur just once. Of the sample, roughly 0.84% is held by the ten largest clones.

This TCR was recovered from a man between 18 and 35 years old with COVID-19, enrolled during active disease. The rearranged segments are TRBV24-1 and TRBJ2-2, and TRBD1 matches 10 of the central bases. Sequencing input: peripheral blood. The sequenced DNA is TGTGCCACCGAAGACAGGGGGCGAACCGGGGAGCTGTTTTTT. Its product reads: CATEDRGRTGELFF.